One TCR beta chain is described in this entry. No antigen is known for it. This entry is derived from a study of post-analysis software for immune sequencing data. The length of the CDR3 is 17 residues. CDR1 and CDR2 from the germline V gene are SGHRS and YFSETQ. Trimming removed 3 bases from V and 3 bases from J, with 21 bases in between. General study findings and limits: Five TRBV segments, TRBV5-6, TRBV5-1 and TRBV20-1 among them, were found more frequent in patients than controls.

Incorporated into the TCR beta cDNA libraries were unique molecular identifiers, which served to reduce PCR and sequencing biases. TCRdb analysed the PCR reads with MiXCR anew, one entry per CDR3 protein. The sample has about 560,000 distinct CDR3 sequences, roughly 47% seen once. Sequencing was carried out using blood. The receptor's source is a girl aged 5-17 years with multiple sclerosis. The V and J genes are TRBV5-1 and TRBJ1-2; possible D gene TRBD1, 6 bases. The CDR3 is CASSSGHREYLDYGYTF. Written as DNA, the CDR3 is TGCGCCAGCAGCTCGGGACACCGGGAGTATCTGGACTATGGCTACACCTTC.